This TCR beta chain derives from a study of shared clonotypes between healthy human individuals. Overall study: For every donor, three CD4 naive, three CD4 memory, two CD8 naive and one CD8 memory plates were used.

Sorted-subset replicate PCRs used 200 to 250 ng DNA, about 30,000 T cell genomes. TCRdb's table, derived via immunoSEQ multiplex PCR, lists solely in-frame clones and lacks some. The table includes 2 million to 2.5 million clones, 85% to 95% detected once. Study conclusions and caveats: The four-donor shared clonotypes exceeded non-shared clonotypes in generation probability, with non-shared ones scoring lower. Naive CD4 clonotypes overlapped across a handful of donors at 4.5% to 5.5%.

Deletions cut 3 bases from V and 1 base from J, with 7 bases between. The CDR3 contains 15 residues. In germline, CDR1 is MRHNA, CDR2 SNTAGT. Notes on this clone: Its target is not known.

The V call is TRBV6-4, the J call TRBJ1-6, with a possible D match to TRBD1 (5 bases). Specimen: naive CD4+ T cells from PBMCs. Subset denoted: CD45RA+ positively selected. The origin of this receptor is a man between 18 and 29 years old in good health. Some clones in this sample may be carry-over from other donors' samples. For the CDR3, the DNA is TGTGCCAGCAGTGAAGGACAATCCTATAATTCACCCCTCCACTTT. Translation gives CASSEGQSYNSPLHF.